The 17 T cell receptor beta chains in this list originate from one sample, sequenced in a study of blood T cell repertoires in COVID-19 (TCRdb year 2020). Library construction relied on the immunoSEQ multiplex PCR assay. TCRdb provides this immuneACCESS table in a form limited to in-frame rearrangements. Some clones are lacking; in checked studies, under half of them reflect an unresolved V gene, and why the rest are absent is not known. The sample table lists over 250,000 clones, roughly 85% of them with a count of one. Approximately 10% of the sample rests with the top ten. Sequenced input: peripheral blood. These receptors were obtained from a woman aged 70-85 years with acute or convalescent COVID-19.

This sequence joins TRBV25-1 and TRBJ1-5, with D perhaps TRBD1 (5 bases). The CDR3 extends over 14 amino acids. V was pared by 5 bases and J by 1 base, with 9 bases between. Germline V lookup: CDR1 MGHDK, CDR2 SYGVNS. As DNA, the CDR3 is TGTGCCAGCAGTTCACGGGGGAGCAATCAGCCCCAGCATTTT. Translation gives CASSSRGSNQPQHF. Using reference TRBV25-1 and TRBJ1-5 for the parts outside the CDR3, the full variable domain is EADIYQTPRYLVIGTGKKITLECSQTMGHDKMYWYQQDPGMELHLIHYSYGVNSTEKGDLSSESTVSRIRTEHFPLTLESARPSHTSQYLCASSSRGSNQPQHFGDGTRLSIL.

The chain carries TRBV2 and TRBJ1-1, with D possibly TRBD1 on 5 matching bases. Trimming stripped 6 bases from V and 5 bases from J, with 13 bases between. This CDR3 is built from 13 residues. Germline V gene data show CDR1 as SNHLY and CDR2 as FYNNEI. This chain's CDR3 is CASRKGEGTEAFF. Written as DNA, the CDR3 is TGTGCCAGCAGGAAAGGGGAGGGGACTGAAGCTTTCTTT.

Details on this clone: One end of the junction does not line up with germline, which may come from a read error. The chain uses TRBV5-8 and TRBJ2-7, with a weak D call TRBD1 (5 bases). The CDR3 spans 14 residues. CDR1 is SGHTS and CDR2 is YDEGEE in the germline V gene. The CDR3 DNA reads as TGTGCCAGCAGCCACAGGCGTAGAAGAGGAGCAGTTTTCTTC. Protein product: CASSHRRRRGAVFF.

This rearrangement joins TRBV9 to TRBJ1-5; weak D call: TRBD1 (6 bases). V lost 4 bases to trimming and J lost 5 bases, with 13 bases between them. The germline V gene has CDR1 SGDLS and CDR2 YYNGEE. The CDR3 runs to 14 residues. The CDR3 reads CASSPSGGYQPQHF. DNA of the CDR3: TGTGCCAGCAGCCCCTCGGGGGGCTATCAGCCCCAGCATTTT.

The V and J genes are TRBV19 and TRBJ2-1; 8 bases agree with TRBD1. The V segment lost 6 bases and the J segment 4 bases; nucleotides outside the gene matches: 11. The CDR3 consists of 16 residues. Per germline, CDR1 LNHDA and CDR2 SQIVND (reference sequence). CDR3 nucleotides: TGTGCCAGTAGCCCCCCCGGGACAGGCCGTTACAATGAGCAGTTCTTC. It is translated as CASSPPGTGRYNEQFF. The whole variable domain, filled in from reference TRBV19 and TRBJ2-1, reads DGGITQSPKYLFRKEGQNVTLSCEQNLNHDAMYWYRQDPGQGLRLIYYSQIVNDFQKGDIAEGYSVSREKKESFPLTVTSAQKNPTAFYLCASSPPGTGRYNEQFFGPGTRLTVL.

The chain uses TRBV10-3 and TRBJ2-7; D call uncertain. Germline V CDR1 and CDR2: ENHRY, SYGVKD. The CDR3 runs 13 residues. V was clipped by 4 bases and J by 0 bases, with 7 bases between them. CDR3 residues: CAISAAGSYEQYF. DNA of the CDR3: TGTGCCATCAGTGCCGCAGGCTCCTACGAGCAGTACTTC.

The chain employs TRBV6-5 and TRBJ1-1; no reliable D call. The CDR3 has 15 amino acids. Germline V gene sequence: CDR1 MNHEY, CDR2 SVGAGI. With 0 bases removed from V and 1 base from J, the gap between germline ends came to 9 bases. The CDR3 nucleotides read TGTGCCAGCAGTTACTCGCGGCGGGGGAACACTGAAGCTTTCTTT. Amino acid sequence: CASSYSRRGNTEAFF.

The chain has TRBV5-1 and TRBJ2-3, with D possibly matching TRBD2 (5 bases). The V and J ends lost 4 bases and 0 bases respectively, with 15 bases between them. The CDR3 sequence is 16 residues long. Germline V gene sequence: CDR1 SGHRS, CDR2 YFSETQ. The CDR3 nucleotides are TGCGCCAGCAGCCTTCGCGGGCGCGGTAGCACAGATACGCAGTATTTT. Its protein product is CASSLRGRGSTDTQYF.

DNA for the CDR3: TGTGCCAGCAGCTTGTTTCCCGCAACTAATGAAAAACTGTTTTTT. Translating gives CASSLFPATNEKLFF. The chain couples TRBV5-5 to TRBJ1-4; D is unclear. Deletions cut 1 base from V and 0 bases from J, with 7 bases between. Germline CDR1 SGHKS, CDR2 YYEKEE (reference sequence). The CDR3 is made up of 15 amino acids.

The CDR3 region has the DNA TGCGCCAGCACTCATGCCGAGCCTAACACTGAAGCTTTCTTT. Amino acids: CASTHAEPNTEAFF. V gene TRBV10-2 combines with J gene TRBJ1-1; D unresolved. V was shortened by 7 bases and J by 2 bases, with 14 bases between the two germline ends. The CDR3 runs to 14 residues. Per the germline V gene, CDR1 is WSHSY and CDR2 is SAAADI.

CDR3 nucleotide sequence: TGTGCCAGCAGCCGAGGGCAGACTTACACTGAAGCTTTCTTT. It is translated as CASSRGQTYTEAFF. The chain uses TRBV5-6 and TRBJ1-1; no firm D call. CDR3 length equals 14 residues. V gave up 4 bases and J gave up 3 bases, with 13 bases separating them. Germline CDR1 is SGHDT and CDR2 is YYEEEE.

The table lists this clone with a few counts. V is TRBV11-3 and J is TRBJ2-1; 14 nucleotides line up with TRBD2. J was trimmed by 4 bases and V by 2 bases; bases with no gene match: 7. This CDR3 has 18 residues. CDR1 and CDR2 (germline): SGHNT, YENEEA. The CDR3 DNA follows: TGTGCCAGCAGCTTAAACGGACTAGCGGGGGGACCTTACAATGAGCAGTTCTTC. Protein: CASSLNGLAGGPYNEQFF.

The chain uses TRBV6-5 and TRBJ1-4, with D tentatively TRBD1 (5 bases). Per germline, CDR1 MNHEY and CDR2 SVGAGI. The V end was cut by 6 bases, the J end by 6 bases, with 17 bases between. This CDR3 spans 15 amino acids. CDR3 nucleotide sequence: TGTGCCAGCAGCGCGGCGGGGGAAGGTGATGAAAAACTGTTTTTT. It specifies CASSAAGEGDEKLFF.

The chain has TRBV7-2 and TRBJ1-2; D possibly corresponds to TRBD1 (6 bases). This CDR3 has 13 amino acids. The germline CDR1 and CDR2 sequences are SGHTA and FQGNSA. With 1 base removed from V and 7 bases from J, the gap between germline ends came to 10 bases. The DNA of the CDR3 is TGTGCCAGCAGCTTAGAGGCAGGGGCTGGCTACACCTTC. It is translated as CASSLEAGAGYTF.

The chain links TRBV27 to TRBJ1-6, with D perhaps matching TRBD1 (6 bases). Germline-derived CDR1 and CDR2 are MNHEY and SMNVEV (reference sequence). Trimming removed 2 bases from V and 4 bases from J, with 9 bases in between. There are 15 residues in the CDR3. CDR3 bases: TGTGCCAGCAGTTTAAAGGACAGTTATAATTCACCCCTCCACTTT. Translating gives CASSLKDSYNSPLHF.

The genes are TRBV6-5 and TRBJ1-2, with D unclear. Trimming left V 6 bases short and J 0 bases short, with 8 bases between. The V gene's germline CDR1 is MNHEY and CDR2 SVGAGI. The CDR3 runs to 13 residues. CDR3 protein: CASRLTANYGYTF. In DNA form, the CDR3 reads TGTGCCAGCAGGCTAACAGCTAACTATGGCTACACCTTC.

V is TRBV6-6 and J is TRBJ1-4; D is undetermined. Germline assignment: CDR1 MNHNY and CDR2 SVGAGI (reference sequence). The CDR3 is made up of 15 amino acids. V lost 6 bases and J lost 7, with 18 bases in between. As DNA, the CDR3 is TGTGCCAGCAGCCCGATCATCCCTGAGGGTGAAAAACTGTTTTTT. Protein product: CASSPIIPEGEKLFF.